A single sample gave rise to the 15 T cell receptor beta chains below, sequenced in a study of blood T cell repertoires in COVID-19. Method: immunoSEQ multiplex PCR; TCRdb's copy keeps in-frame clones and lacks some. The sample holds about 76,000 clones, 86% seen once. The sample consisted of peripheral blood. Receptors were obtained from a human donor in a cohort sampled during active COVID-19.

Only one count was recorded for this clone. The chain couples TRBV11-3 to TRBJ2-1; D may be TRBD1 (5 bases). Deletions cut 5 bases from V and 7 bases from J, with 15 bases between. Germline CDR1 reads SGHNT; CDR2 reads YENEEA. This CDR3 is 14 amino acids long. The CDR3 reads CASSPHGRGNEQFF. The CDR3 bases are TGTGCCAGCAGCCCGCACGGTAGGGGAAATGAGCAGTTCTTC.

The chain employs TRBV3-1 (or the pseudogene TRBV3-2) and TRBJ1-1; TRBD1 aligns across 7 bases. The germline CDR1 and CDR2 sequences are LGHDT and YNNKEL (reference sequence). This CDR3 is built from 15 residues. J lost 1 base, V lost 6 bases, and 8 bases had no gene match. The CDR3 DNA reads as TGTGCCAGCAGTCGACAGGGTGCGAAGAACACTGAAGCTTTCTTT. Its translation is CASSRQGAKNTEAFF.

The CDR3 DNA follows: TGCGCCAGCAGCGAAGGGACTAGCGGGAGGGCGTTGGGGGAGCAGTACTTC. As protein: CASSEGTSGRALGEQYF. The chain links TRBV5-1 to TRBJ2-7; 16 positions match TRBD2. The CDR3 totals 17 residues. CDR1 is SGHRS, CDR2 YFSETQ, per germline. The ends lost 4 bases at V and 7 bases at J; junction bases unmatched: 11. Drawing the rest from reference TRBV5-1 and TRBJ2-7, the complete variable domain is KAGVTQTPRYLIKTRGQQVTLSCSPISGHRSVSWYQQTPGQGLQFLFEYFSETQRNKGNFPGRFSGRQFSNSRSEMNVSTLELGDSALYLCASSEGTSGRALGEQYFGPGTRLTVT.

The gene calls are TRBV28 and TRBJ2-1; a weak D match, TRBD1 (6 bases). Trimming removed 3 bases from V and 7 bases from J, with 25 bases in between. This CDR3 contains 18 residues. Germline values: CDR1 MDHEN, CDR2 SYDVKM. Here the CDR3 reads CASSFQSTGRGHRNEQFF. For the CDR3, the DNA is TGTGCCAGCAGTTTTCAATCGACGGGCAGGGGCCATCGAAATGAGCAGTTCTTC.

V and J are TRBV5-1 and TRBJ2-3; D may be TRBD2 (6 bases). The CDR3 covers 14 residues. Germline V CDR1 and CDR2: SGHRS, YFSETQ. Trimming left V 0 bases short and J 2 bases short, with 7 bases between. The CDR3 here is CASSLGRDTDTQYF. The DNA of the CDR3 is TGCGCCAGCAGCTTGGGGCGGGACACAGATACGCAGTATTTT.

This chain connects TRBV7-8 to TRBJ2-3; TRBD1 agrees at 9 bases. V shed 5 bases, J shed 0 bases, and the junction held 15 bases outside the gene matches. The length of the CDR3 is 19 residues. Germline CDR1 and CDR2: SGHVS and FQNEAQ. The CDR3 DNA reads TGTGCCAGCAGCACCGGGACAGGGTGGCGCTACTCTAGCACAGATACGCAGTATTTT. Residues: CASSTGTGWRYSSTDTQYF.

This chain joins TRBV28 and TRBJ1-1; no clear D gene. CDR1 MDHEN and CDR2 SYDVKM come from the germline V gene. This CDR3 region has 14 residues. Trimming shortened V by 6 bases and J by 1 base, and 12 bases separated the two germline ends. CDR3 loop: CASRADRGNTEAFF. The CDR3 nucleotides are TGTGCCAGCAGAGCGGACCGGGGGAACACTGAAGCTTTCTTT.

This clone turned up a few times. The chain has TRBV27 and TRBJ1-2; D might be TRBD1 (6 bases). Germline-derived CDR1 and CDR2 are MNHEY and SMNVEV (reference sequence). This CDR3 spans 13 amino acids. V dropped 2 bases and J dropped 8 bases, with 12 bases sitting between them. DNA for the CDR3: TGTGCCAGCAGTTTACCAGGGGTGGAGGGCTACACCTTC. This encodes CASSLPGVEGYTF.

The CDR3 DNA is TGTGCCAGTAGCACTCGTGACAGGGTCAATGAGCAGTTCTTC. Translation: CASSTRDRVNEQFF. The rearrangement links TRBV19 to TRBJ2-1, with 7 positions matching TRBD1. The germline V gene encodes CDR1 LNHDA and CDR2 SQIVND (reference sequence). With V trimmed by 6 bases and J by 6 bases, 8 bases remained unmatched. The CDR3 sequence is 14 residues long.

V and J are TRBV18 and TRBJ1-5, with TRBD1 matching over 8 bases. The V gene end was trimmed by 2 bases and the J gene end by 4 bases; junction bases not matched to a gene: 13. The germline CDR1 and CDR2 sequences are KGHSH and LQKENI. The CDR3 runs 18 residues. The CDR3 loop reads CASSPYKTGAEGNQPQHF. The CDR3, as DNA: TGTGCCAGCTCACCATACAAGACAGGGGCTGAAGGGAATCAGCCCCAGCATTTT.

The rearrangement joins TRBV19 to TRBJ2-3; 7 positions match TRBD1. With 4 bases clipped from V and 4 bases from J, the junction kept 8 bases outside the gene matches. The CDR3 is made up of 15 amino acids. Germline V gene data show CDR1 as LNHDA and CDR2 as SQIVND (reference sequence). CDR3 residues: CASSNRQGRADTQYF. In nucleotides, the CDR3 is TGTGCCAGTAGTAATCGACAGGGACGCGCAGATACGCAGTATTTT.

For the CDR3, the DNA is TGTGCCAGCAGCTCTCGGGGTAACTATGGCTACACCTTC. It translates to CASSSRGNYGYTF. This rearrangement joins TRBV7-8 to TRBJ1-2; D is ambiguous. CDR3 length: 13 amino acids. V gave up 4 bases and J gave up 1 base, with 7 bases separating them. Germline values: CDR1 SGHVS, CDR2 FQNEAQ.

The genes are TRBV30 and TRBJ1-2, with D maybe TRBD1 (5 bases). The germline gives CDR1 GTSNPN, CDR2 SVGIG (reference sequence). Trimming stripped 3 bases from V and 8 bases from J, with 13 bases between. This CDR3 contains 12 residues. This chain's CDR3 is CAWSLGLEGYTF. DNA for the CDR3: TGTGCCTGGAGCTTGGGACTGGAGGGCTACACCTTC.

The chain recombines TRBV30 with TRBJ1-5; D not resolved. CDR3 length equals 12 residues. The V gene's germline CDR1 is GTSNPN and CDR2 SVGIG (reference sequence). Deletions cut 3 bases from V and 0 bases from J, with 3 bases between. CDR3 in DNA: TGTGCCTGGAGGTATAGCAATCAGCCCCAGCATTTT. Its protein product is CAWRYSNQPQHF.

The chain uses TRBV10-3 and TRBJ2-2; a weak D match, TRBD1 (7 bases). The CDR3 has 13 residues. The V and J ends lost 11 bases and 5 bases respectively, with 15 bases between them. CDR1 ENHRY and CDR2 SYGVKD come from the germline V gene. The CDR3 bases are TGTGCCGGGAGGACAGGAGGGACCGGGGAGCTGTTTTTT. Translating gives CAGRTGGTGELFF.